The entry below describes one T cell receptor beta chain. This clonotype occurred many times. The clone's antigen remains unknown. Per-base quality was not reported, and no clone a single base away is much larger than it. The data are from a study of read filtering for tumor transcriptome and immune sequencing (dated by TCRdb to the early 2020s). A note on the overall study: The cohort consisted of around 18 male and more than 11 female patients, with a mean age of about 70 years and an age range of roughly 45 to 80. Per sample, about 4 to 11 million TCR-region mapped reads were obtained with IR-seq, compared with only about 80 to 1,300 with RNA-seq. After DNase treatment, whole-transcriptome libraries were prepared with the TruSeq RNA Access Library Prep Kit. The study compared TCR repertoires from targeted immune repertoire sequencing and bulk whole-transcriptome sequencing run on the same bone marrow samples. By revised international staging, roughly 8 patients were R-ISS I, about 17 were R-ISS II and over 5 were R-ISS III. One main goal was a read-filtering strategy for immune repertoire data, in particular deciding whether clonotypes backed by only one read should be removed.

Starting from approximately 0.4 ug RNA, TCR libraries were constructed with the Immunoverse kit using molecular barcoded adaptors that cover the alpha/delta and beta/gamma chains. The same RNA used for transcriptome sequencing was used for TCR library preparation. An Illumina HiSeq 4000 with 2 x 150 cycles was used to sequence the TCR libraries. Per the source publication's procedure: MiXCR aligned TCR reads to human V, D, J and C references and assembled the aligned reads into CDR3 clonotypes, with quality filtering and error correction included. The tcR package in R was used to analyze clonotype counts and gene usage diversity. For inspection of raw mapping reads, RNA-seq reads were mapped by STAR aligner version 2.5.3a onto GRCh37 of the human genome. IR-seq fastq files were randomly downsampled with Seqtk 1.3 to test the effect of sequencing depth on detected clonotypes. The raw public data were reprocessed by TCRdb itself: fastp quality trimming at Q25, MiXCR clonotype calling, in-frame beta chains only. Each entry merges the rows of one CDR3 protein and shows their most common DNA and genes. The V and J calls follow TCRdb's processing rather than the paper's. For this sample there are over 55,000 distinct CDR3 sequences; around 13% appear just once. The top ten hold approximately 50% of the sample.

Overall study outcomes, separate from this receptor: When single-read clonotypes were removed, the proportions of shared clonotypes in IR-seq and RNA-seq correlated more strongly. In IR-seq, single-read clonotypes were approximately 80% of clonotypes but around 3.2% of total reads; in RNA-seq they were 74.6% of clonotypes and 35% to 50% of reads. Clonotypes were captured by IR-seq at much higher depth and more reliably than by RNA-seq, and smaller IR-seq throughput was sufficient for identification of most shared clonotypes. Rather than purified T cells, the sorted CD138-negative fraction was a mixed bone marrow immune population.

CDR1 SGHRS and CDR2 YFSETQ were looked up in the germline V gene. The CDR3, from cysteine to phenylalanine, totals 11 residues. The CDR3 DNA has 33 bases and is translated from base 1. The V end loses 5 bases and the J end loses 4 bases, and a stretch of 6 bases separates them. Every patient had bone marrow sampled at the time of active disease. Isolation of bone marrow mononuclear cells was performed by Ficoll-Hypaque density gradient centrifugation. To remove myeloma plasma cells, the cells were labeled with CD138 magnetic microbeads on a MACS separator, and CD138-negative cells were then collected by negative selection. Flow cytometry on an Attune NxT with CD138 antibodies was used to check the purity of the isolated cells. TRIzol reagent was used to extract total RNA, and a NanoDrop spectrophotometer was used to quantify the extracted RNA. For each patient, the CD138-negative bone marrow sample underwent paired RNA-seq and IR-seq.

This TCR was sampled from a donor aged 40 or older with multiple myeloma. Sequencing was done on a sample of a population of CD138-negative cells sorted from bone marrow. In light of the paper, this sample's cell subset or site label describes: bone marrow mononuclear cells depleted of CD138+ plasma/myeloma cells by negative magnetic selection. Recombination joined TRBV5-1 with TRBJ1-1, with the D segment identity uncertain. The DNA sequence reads TGCGCCAGCAGGGTGGGCACTGAAGCTTTCTTT. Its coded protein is CASRVGTEAFF.